Below are 17 T cell receptor beta chains sequenced from a single sample in a study of OX40 agonist ivuxolimab in advanced cancers. The method was immunoSEQ multiplex PCR; TCRdb's version includes in-frame clones alone and lacks a portion of them. The sample lists almost 80,000 clones; roughly 86% were seen once. Sequencing was performed on CD4+ or CD8+ T cells sorted from blood, taken in a trial of the OX40 agonist ivuxolimab. The receptors stem from an adult with an advanced solid tumor such as melanoma, head and neck, liver or kidney cancer.

The chain links TRBV15 to TRBJ2-7; 8 bases align to TRBD1. The V segment lost 1 base and the J segment 2 bases; nucleotides outside the gene matches: 1. In germline, CDR1 is LNHNV, CDR2 YYDKDF (reference sequence). The CDR3 length is 14 residues. The CDR3, as DNA: TGTGCCACCAGCAGAGCGACAGGGGCCTACGAGCAGTACTTC. Protein product: CATSRATGAYEQYF.

This sequence joins TRBV2 and TRBJ2-7, with D possibly matching TRBD1 (6 bases). The CDR3 consists of 13 residues. Germline V CDR1 and CDR2: SNHLY, FYNNEI. V was clipped by 8 bases and J by 2 bases, with 13 bases between them. CDR3 sequence (DNA): TGTGCCAGCGGGGGCAGGGTTACCTACGAGCAGTACTTC. Protein: CASGGRVTYEQYF.

The chain has TRBV5-1 and TRBJ2-5; D is ambiguous. V was shortened by 1 base and J by 2 bases, with 12 bases between the two germline ends. The CDR3 is 15 amino acids. Per germline, CDR1 SGHRS and CDR2 YFSETQ. This CDR3 is CASSLHGTQQETQYF. In nucleotides, the CDR3 is TGCGCCAGCAGCTTGCACGGTACACAACAAGAGACCCAGTACTTC.

This clone was observed a single time. The chain couples TRBV29-1 to TRBJ1-5; the D is unclear. Deletions cut 7 bases from V and 7 bases from J, with 20 bases between. The CDR3 consists of 14 residues. Germline values: CDR1 SQVTM, CDR2 ANQGSEA. CDR3 region: CSARMEGLYQPQHF. Here the CDR3 DNA reads TGCAGCGCCCGAATGGAAGGTCTTTACCAGCCCCAGCATTTT.

The CDR3 spells CASSLARWQETQYF. Here the CDR3 DNA reads TGTGCCAGCAGCTTGGCCAGGTGGCAAGAGACCCAGTACTTC. V gene TRBV5-5 combines with J gene TRBJ2-5; D gene ambiguous. The germline CDR1 and CDR2 sequences are SGHKS and YYEKEE (reference sequence). V lost 0 bases to trimming and J lost 2 bases, with 8 bases between them. The CDR3 loop spans 14 amino acids.

The rearrangement uses TRBV28 and TRBJ1-1; no clear D gene. CDR1 MDHEN and CDR2 SYDVKM come from the germline V gene. The V end was cut by 8 bases, the J end by 3 bases, with 28 bases between. This CDR3 contains 18 residues. The CDR3 coding sequence is TGTGCCAGCGTGCTCATTCAAAAGGGTCTTCTGGGGTACACTGAAGCTTTCTTT. Translation: CASVLIQKGLLGYTEAFF.

This chain links TRBV13 with TRBJ2-7, with a possible D match to TRBD1 (6 bases). V lost 2 bases to trimming and J lost 2 bases, with 7 bases between them. Germline lookup yields CDR1 PRHDT and CDR2 FYEKMQ (reference sequence). The CDR3 sequence is 13 residues long. This chain's CDR3 is CASSLQGTYEQYF. The CDR3 DNA reads as TGTGCCAGCAGCTTACAGGGGACCTACGAGCAGTACTTC.

The rearrangement uses TRBV10-2 and TRBJ1-2; D unclear. Trimming took off 3 bases at V and 0 bases at J, with 11 bases between the two ends. This CDR3 has 15 residues. Germline CDR1 reads WSHSY; CDR2 reads SAAADI. This CDR3 reads CASSERLLSNYGYTF. CDR3 sequence (DNA): TGCGCCAGCAGTGAACGACTGCTCTCTAACTATGGCTACACCTTC.

This chain links TRBV5-4 with TRBJ1-2; D gene ambiguous. The V end lost 2 bases, the J end lost 4 bases, and 15 bases lay between the germline ends. Germline values: CDR1 SGHNT, CDR2 YYREEE (reference sequence). The CDR3 is 15 residues long. The CDR3 DNA reads as TGTGCCAGCAGCTTTGGTACGGACGTAAGCTATGGCTACACCTTC. Its protein is CASSFGTDVSYGYTF.

This clone was detected only a few times. The chain recombines TRBV21-1 with TRBJ1-1. TRBV21-1 is tagged as a pseudogene. This CDR3 contains 14 residues. CDR3: CASPLPRSVNEAFF. DNA for the CDR3: TGTGCCAGCCCCCTCCCTAGGTCGGTGAATGAAGCTTTCTTT.

V usage is TRBV5-1 and J usage is TRBJ2-3; TRBD1 agrees at 8 bases. CDR3 size: 17 residues. The trim removed 4 bases at V and 0 bases at J, leaving 10 bases unmatched. Per the germline V gene, CDR1 is SGHRS and CDR2 is YFSETQ. The CDR3 nucleotides read TGCGCCAGCAGCCTCACCCTACAGGGGGTAAGCACAGATACGCAGTATTTT. The encoded protein is CASSLTLQGVSTDTQYF.

The chain links TRBV29-1 to TRBJ1-4; tentatively, D is TRBD1 (5 bases). Germline-derived CDR1 and CDR2 are SQVTM and ANQGSEA. This CDR3 has 14 amino acids. V lost 4 bases and J 0 bases, leaving 9 bases between the germline ends. In nucleotides, the CDR3 is TGCAGCGTTGCGTTGGACACAACTAATGAAAAACTGTTTTTT. Its translation: CSVALDTTNEKLFF.

The CDR3 DNA reads TGTGCCAGCAGTCCGCCTTTAGCGGGAGCGAGTGAGCAGTTCTTC. Its translation is CASSPPLAGASEQFF. V is TRBV6-5 and J is TRBJ2-1, with TRBD2 identical over 9 bases. V dropped 5 bases and J dropped 9; count of bases not matched to a gene: 11. Germline V CDR1 and CDR2: MNHEY, SVGAGI. This CDR3 has 15 amino acids.

The chain joins TRBV19 to TRBJ1-5; D is unclear. CDR3 length equals 15 residues. Germline V gene lookup returns CDR1 LNHDA and CDR2 SQIVND (reference sequence). The V end was cut by 3 bases, the J end by 0 bases, with 9 bases between. CDR3 DNA: TGTGCCAGTAGTATGGTGGGAGTTAGCAATCAGCCCCAGCATTTT. Its translation: CASSMVGVSNQPQHF.

The V call is TRBV5-1, the J call TRBJ2-5; tentatively, D is TRBD2 (5 bases). With 1 base removed from V and 5 bases from J, the gap between germline ends came to 9 bases. This CDR3 contains 13 residues. Germline V lookup: CDR1 SGHRS, CDR2 YFSETQ. The CDR3 nucleotides are TGCGCCAGCAGCTTGATTCCGGGGGAGACCCAGTACTTC. Amino acids: CASSLIPGETQYF.

The rearrangement joins TRBV5-4 to TRBJ2-2; 11 nucleotides line up with TRBD2. Germline CDR1 SGHNT, CDR2 YYREEE (reference sequence). The CDR3 spans 17 residues. V shed 1 base, J shed 1 base, and the junction held 3 bases outside the gene matches. The CDR3 bases are TGTGCCAGCAGCTTGTGGCTAGCGGGAGGGAACACCGGGGAGCTGTTTTTT. As protein: CASSLWLAGGNTGELFF.

The CDR3 spells CAWSGSGTSQETQYF. CDR3 coding DNA: TGTGCCTGGAGTGGATCCGGGACTAGCCAAGAGACCCAGTACTTC. V and J are TRBV30 and TRBJ2-5; 8 bases are shared with TRBD2. Germline V CDR1 and CDR2: GTSNPN, SVGIG (reference sequence). V lost 1 base to trimming and J lost 1 base; unmatched junction nucleotides: 5. The CDR3 is 15 amino acids.